This T cell receptor beta chain was documented in a study of blood T cell repertoires in COVID-19. Study context: Researchers got acute and convalescent COVID-19 samples from the United States, Italy and Spain. Sources were T cells, B-cell-depleted T cells, or PBMCs; the material itself was cDNA or gDNA.

The method was immunoSEQ multiplex PCR; TCRdb's version includes in-frame clones alone and lacks a portion of them. The sample contains some 200,000 clones, 90% to 95% of which appear only once. It was during active infection that Seattle patients were enrolled and then longitudinally followed. CDR1 is SGHNT, CDR2 YYREEE, per germline (reference sequence). This CDR3 spans 13 amino acids. V lost 4 bases to trimming and J lost 5 bases; unmatched junction nucleotides: 1. The rearrangement joins TRBV5-4 to TRBJ1-5; 9 positions agree with TRBD1. The sequenced sample consisted of peripheral blood. The sequence came from a young man with COVID-19, enrolled during active disease. The CDR3 DNA follows: TGTGCCAGCAGCCGACAGGGGGATCAGCCCCAGCATTTT. Translated: CASSRQGDQPQHF.